These T cell receptor beta chains were read from a single sample in a study of blood T cell repertoires in COVID-19. Generated by immunoSEQ multiplex PCR, the TCRdb table keeps only in-frame clones and is missing some. The sample includes approximately 170,000 clones, under 90% of them seen just once. The source material was PBMCs or T cells enriched from blood (not recorded which). These receptors were taken from a woman in her forties or fifties who had recovered from COVID-19. Each CDR3 is given with its conserved first and last residue. D genes are given only for firm matches. Rows give clone size only sometimes, using once, few, many, or a class for an expanded clone.

J: TRBJ1-1
D: NA
size: NA
V: TRBV11-2
CDR3: CASSGNRDGTEAFF
DNA: TGTGCCAGCAGCGGAAACAGGGATGGCACTGAAGCTTTCTTT

J: TRBJ2-7
D: TRBD2
size: NA
V: TRBV4-3
CDR3: CASSQDHEGTSESYEQYF
DNA: TGCGCCAGCAGCCAAGATCATGAAGGGACTAGCGAGTCCTACGAGCAGTACTTC

J: TRBJ2-4
D: NA
size: NA
V: TRBV24-1
CDR3: CATSDGAKNIQYF
DNA: TGTGCCACCAGTGATGGAGCTAAAAACATTCAGTACTTC

J: TRBJ1-5
D: NA
size: NA
V: TRBV6-5
CDR3: CASSYSTAQPQHF
DNA: TGTGCCAGCAGTTACTCGACAGCTCAGCCCCAGCATTTT

J: TRBJ1-2
D: TRBD1
size: NA
V: TRBV19
CDR3: CASGDREYGYTF
DNA: TGTGCCAGTGGAGACAGGGAATATGGCTACACCTTC

J: TRBJ2-7
D: NA
size: NA
V: TRBV12-3/TRBV12-4
CDR3: CASSLDPGDEQYF
DNA: TGTGCCAGCAGTTTAGATCCAGGGGACGAGCAGTACTTC

J: TRBJ2-3
D: NA
size: NA
V: TRBV24-1
CDR3: CATSDFSRTDTQYF
DNA: TGTGCCACCAGTGATTTCTCTCGCACAGATACGCAGTATTTT

J: TRBJ2-2
D: NA
size: once
V: TRBV9
CDR3: CASSVSRNHPKTGELFF
DNA: TGTGCCAGCAGCGTGTCCAGGAACCACCCGAAGACCGGGGAGCTGTTTTTT

J: TRBJ1-5
D: NA
size: NA
V: TRBV3-1/TRBV3-2
CDR3: CASSRQSNQPQHF
DNA: TGTGCCAGCAGCCGGCAGAGCAATCAGCCCCAGCATTTT

J: TRBJ2-7
D: TRBD1
size: NA
V: TRBV12-5
CDR3: CASGTTGDGEQYF
DNA: TGTGCTAGTGGTACGACAGGGGACGGCGAGCAGTACTTC

J: TRBJ2-5
D: TRBD2
size: NA
V: TRBV4-2
CDR3: CASSQDLSGGWETQYF
DNA: TGTGCCAGCAGCCAAGACCTTAGCGGGGGTTGGGAGACCCAGTACTTC

J: TRBJ1-2
D: NA
size: NA
V: TRBV5-8
CDR3: CASSLVVDNNYGYTF
DNA: TGTGCCAGCAGCTTGGTGGTAGACAATAACTATGGCTACACCTTC

J: TRBJ1-6
D: NA
size: NA
V: TRBV7-8
CDR3: CASSLPLQGYNSPLHF
DNA: TGTGCCAGCAGCCTTCCCCTTCAGGGCTATAATTCACCCCTCCACTTT